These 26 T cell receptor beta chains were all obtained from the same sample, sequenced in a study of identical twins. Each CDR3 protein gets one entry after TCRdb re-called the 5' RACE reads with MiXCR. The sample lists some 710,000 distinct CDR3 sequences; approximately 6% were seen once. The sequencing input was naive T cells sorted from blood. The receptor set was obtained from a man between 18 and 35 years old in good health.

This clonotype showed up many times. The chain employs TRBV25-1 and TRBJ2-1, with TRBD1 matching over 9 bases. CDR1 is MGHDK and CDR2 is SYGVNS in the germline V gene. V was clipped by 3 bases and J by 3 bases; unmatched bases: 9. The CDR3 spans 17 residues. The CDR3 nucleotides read TGTGCCAGCAGTGACGTCACCGGGACAGGGAACTACAATGAGCAGTTCTTC. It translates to CASSDVTGTGNYNEQFF.

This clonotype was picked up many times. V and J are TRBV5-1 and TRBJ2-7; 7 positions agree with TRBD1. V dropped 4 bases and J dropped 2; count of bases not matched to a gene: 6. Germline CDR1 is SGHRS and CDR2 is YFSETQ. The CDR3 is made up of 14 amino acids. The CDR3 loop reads CASSTPGQPYEQYV. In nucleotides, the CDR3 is TGCGCCAGCAGCACGCCGGGACAGCCCTACGAGCAGTACGTC.

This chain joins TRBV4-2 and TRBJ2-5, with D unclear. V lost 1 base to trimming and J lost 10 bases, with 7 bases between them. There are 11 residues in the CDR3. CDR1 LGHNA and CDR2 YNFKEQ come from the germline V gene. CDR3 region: CASSQGLGQYF. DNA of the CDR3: TGTGCCAGCAGCCAAGGCCTTGGCCAGTACTTC.

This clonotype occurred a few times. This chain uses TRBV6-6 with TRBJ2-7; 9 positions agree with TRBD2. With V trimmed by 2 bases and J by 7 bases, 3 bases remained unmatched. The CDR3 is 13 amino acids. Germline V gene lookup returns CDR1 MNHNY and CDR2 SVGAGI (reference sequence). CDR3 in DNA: TGTGCCAGCAGTTACAAGGGACTAGCTGAGCAGTACGTC. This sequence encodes CASSYKGLAEQYV.

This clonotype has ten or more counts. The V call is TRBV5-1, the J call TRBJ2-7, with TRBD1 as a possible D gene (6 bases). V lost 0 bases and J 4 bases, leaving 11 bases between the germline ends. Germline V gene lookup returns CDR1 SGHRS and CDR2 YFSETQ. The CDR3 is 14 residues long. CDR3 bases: TGCGCCAGCAGCTTGGCCGGACAGAATTACGAGCAGTACGTC. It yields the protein CASSLAGQNYEQYV.

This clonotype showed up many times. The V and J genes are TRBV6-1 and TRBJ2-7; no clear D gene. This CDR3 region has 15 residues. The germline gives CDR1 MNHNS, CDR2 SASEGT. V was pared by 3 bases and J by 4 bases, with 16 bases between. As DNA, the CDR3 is TGTGCCAGCAGTGACCCGGATGGCCCCCTTTACGAGCAGTACTTC. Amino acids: CASSDPDGPLYEQYF.

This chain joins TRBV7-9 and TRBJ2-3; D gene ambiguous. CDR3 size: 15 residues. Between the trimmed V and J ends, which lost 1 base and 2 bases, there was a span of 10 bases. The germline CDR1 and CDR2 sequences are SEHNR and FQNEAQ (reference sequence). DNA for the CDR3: TGTGCCAGCAGCTTAGTAGGGTCCAACACAGATACGCAGTATTTT. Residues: CASSLVGSNTDTQYF.

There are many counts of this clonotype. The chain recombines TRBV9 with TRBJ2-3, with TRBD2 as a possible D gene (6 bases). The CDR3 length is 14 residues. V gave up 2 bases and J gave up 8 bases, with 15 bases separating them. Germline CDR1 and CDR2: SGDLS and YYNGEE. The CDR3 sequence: CASSVGGGTPTQYF. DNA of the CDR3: TGTGCCAGCAGCGTGGGAGGTGGGACCCCTACGCAGTATTTT.

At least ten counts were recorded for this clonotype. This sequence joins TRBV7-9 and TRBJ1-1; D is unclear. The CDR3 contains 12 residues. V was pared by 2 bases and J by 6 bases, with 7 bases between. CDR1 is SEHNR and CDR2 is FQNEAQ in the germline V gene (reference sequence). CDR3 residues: CASSLSRSEAFF. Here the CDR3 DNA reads TGTGCCAGCAGCTTATCGAGATCTGAAGCTTTCTTT.

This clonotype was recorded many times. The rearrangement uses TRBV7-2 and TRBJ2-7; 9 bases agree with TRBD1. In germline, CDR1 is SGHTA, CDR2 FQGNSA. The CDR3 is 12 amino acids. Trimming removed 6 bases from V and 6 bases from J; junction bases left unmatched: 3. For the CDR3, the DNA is TGTGCCAGCAGTTTGGACAGGGGCGAGCAGTACTTC. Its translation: CASSLDRGEQYF.

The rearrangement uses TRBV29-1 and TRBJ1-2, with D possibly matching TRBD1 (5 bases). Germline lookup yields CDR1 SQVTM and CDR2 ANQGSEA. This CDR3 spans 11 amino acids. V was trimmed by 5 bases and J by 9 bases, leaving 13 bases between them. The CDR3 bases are TGCAGCGTTAGTCAGGGAGGTCGCTACACCTTC. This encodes CSVSQGGRYTF.

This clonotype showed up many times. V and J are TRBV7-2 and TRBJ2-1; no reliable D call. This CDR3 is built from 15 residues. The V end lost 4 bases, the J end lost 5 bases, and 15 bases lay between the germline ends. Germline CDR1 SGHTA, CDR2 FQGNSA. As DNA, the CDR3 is TGTGCCAGCAGCTCGGCCCCACCCCTAAACAATGAGCAGTTCTTC. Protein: CASSSAPPLNNEQFF.

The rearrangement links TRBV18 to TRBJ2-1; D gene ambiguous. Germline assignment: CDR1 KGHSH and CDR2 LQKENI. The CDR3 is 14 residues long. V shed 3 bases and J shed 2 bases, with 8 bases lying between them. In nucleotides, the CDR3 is TGTGCCAGCTCACCGCTTGTCCCCTACAATGAGCAGTTCTTC. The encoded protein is CASSPLVPYNEQFF.

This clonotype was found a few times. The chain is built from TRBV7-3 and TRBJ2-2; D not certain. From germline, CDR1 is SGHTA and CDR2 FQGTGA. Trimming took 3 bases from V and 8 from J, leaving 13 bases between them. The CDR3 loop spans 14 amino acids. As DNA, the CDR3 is TGTGCCAGCAGCTTCCCCGAGTTATCTGGGGAGCTGTTTTTT. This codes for CASSFPELSGELFF.

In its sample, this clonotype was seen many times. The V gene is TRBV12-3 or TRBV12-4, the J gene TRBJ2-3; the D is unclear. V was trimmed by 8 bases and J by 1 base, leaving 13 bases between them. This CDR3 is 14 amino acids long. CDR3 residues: CASFVGEGTDTQYF. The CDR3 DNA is TGTGCCAGCTTTGTTGGAGAGGGCACAGATACGCAGTATTTT.

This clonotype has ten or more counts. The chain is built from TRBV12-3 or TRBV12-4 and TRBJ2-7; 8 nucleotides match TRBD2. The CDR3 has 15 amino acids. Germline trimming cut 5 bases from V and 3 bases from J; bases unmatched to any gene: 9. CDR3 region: CASSPSGRRGYEQYF. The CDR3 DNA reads TGTGCCAGCAGTCCCAGCGGGAGAAGAGGCTACGAGCAGTACTTC.

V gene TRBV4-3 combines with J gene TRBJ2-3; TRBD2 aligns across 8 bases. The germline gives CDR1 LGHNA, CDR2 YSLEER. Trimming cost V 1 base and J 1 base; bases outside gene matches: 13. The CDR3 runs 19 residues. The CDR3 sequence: CASSQAPDSPTSGTDTQYF. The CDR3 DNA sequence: TGCGCCAGCAGCCAAGCGCCCGATAGCCCGACTAGCGGCACAGATACGCAGTATTTT.

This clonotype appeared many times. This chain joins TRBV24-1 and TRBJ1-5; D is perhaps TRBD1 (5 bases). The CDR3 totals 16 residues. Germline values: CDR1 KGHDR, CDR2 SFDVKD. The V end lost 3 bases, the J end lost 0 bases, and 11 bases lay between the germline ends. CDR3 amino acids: CATSDVGGDSNQPQHF. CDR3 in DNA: TGTGCCACCAGTGATGTTGGGGGAGATAGCAATCAGCCCCAGCATTTT.

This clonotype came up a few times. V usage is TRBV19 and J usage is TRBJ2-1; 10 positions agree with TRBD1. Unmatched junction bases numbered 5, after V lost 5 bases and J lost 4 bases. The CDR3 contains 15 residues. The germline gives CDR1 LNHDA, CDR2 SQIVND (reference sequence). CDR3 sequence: CASSVGTGAYNEQFF. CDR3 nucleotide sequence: TGTGCCAGTAGTGTGGGGACAGGGGCTTACAATGAGCAGTTCTTC.

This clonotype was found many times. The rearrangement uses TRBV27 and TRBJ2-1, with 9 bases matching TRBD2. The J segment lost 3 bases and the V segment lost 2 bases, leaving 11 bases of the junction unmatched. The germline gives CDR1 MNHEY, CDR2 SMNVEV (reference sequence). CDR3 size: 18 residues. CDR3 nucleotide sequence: TGTGCCAGCAGTTTAATTAGCGGGAGAGGGGGTTACTACAATGAGCAGTTCTTC. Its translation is CASSLISGRGGYYNEQFF.

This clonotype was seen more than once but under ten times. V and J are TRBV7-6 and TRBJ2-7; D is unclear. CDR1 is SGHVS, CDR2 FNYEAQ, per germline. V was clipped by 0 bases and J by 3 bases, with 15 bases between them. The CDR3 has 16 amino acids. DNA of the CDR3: TGTGCCAGCAGCTTAGCCGATTTCTTAACCCGCTACGAGCAGTACTTC. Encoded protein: CASSLADFLTRYEQYF.

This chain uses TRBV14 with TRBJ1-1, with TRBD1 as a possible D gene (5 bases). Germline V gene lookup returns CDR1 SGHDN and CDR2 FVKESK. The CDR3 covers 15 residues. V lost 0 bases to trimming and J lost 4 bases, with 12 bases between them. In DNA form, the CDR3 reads TGTGCCAGCAGCCAAGATGTGGGGACGGTCACTGAAGCTTTCTTT. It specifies CASSQDVGTVTEAFF.

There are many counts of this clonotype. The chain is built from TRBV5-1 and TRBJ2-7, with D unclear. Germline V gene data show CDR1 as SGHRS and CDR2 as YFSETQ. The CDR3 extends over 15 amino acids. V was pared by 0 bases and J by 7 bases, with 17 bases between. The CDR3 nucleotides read TGCGCCAGCAGCTTGGTCTTGACGGGCCAAGGGGAGCAGTACTTC. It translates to CASSLVLTGQGEQYF.

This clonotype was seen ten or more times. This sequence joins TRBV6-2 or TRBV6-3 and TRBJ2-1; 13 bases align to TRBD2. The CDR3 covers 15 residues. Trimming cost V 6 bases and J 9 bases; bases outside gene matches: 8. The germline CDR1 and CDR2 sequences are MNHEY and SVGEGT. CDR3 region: CASRLLAGGRTEQFF. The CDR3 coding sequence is TGTGCCAGCAGATTACTAGCGGGAGGGCGGACTGAGCAGTTCTTC.

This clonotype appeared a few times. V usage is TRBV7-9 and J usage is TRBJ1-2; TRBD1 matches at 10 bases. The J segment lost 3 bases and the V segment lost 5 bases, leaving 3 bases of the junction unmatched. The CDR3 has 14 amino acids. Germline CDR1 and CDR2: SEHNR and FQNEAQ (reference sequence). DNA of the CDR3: TGTGCCAGCAGCCTTGGGACAGGGGACTATGGCTACACCTTC. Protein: CASSLGTGDYGYTF.

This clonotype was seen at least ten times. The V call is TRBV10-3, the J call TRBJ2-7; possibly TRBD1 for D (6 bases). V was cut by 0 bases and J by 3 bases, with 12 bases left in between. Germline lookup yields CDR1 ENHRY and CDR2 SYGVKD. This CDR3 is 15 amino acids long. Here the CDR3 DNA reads TGTGCCATCAGTGAGTCGAACGGACAGAGCTACGAGCAGTACTTC. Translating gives CAISESNGQSYEQYF.